The 21 T cell receptor beta chains below all came from one sample that was sequenced in a study of cytomegalovirus exposure and HLA in healthy donors (dated by TCRdb to about 2017). The library was built by means of the immunoSEQ multiplex PCR assay. The multiplex PCR relied on a mix of 60 forward primers for TCR Vbeta segments and 13 reverse primers for TCR Jbeta segments. Here the immuneACCESS table is served through TCRdb, limited to in-frame sequences with V and J called. Missing clones are a known gap in these copies; in checked studies unresolved V genes cover under half, and the rest lacks a known reason. This sample has around 110,000 clones in its table, and under 90% of those were observed once. Of the sample, 3% to 5% falls within the top ten clones. The sample consisted of PBMCs. All receptors come from a woman younger than 45 in good health and CMV-seronegative.

The gene calls are TRBV6-5 and TRBJ2-7; 8 bases map to TRBD2. J was trimmed by 2 bases and V by 5 bases; bases with no gene match: 2. This CDR3 is 13 amino acids long. The V gene's germline CDR1 is MNHEY and CDR2 SVGAGI. The DNA for the CDR3 is TGTGCCAGCAGTAGGCGGGAGGCCTACGAGCAGTACTTC. Its translation: CASSRREAYEQYF.

This chain connects TRBV27 to TRBJ2-3; weak D call: TRBD2 (5 bases). The CDR3 sequence is 20 residues long. V shed 0 bases and J shed 7 bases, with 29 bases lying between them. CDR1 is MNHEY, CDR2 SMNVEV, per germline (reference sequence). In DNA form, the CDR3 reads TGTGCCAGCAGTTTATCGATTAGTACGGGATACGAAGCTAGCAAGCATACGCAGTATTTT. As protein: CASSLSISTGYEASKHTQYF.

This clone came up a few times. V gene TRBV2 combines with J gene TRBJ1-5, with 9 bases lining up with TRBD1. From germline, CDR1 is SNHLY and CDR2 FYNNEI. V lost 8 bases and J lost 6; bases outside the gene matches: 8. The CDR3 covers 14 residues. Here the CDR3 reads CASSAGTGIQPQHF. For the CDR3, the DNA is TGTGCCAGCTCAGCCGGGACAGGGATTCAGCCCCAGCATTTT.

The V gene is TRBV11-3, the J gene TRBJ2-1; possibly TRBD2 for D (6 bases). CDR1 and CDR2 (germline): SGHNT, YENEEA. V was shortened by 1 base and J by 9 bases, with 19 bases between the two germline ends. The CDR3 sequence is 16 residues long. CDR3 nucleotide sequence: TGTGCCAGCAGCTTAGGGGGTGGGAGGATTCCCGGTGAGCAGTTCTTC. Protein sequence: CASSLGGGRIPGEQFF.

This clone appeared once. The rearrangement uses TRBV30 and TRBJ2-7, with D tentatively TRBD2 (5 bases). The CDR3 has 14 amino acids. V was shortened by 0 bases and J by 2 bases, with 11 bases between the two germline ends. The germline gives CDR1 GTSNPN, CDR2 SVGIG (reference sequence). CDR3 region: CAWSVEGATYEQYF. The CDR3 DNA is TGTGCCTGGAGTGTAGAGGGAGCTACCTACGAGCAGTACTTC. Complete variable domain (other parts from reference TRBV30 and TRBJ2-7): SQTIHQWPATLVQPVGSPLSLECTVEGTSNPNLYWYRQAAGRGLQLLFYSVGIGQISSEVPQNLSASRPQDRQFILSSKKLLLSDSGFYLCAWSVEGATYEQYFGPGTRLTVT.

V is TRBV10-2 and J is TRBJ1-1; 8 nucleotides match TRBD1. This CDR3 is built from 13 residues. Germline lookup yields CDR1 WSHSY and CDR2 SAAADI. V lost 7 bases, J lost 1 base, and 2 bases stayed unmatched. This CDR3 is CASMTGANTEAFF. The CDR3 region has the DNA TGCGCCAGCATGACAGGGGCGAACACTGAAGCTTTCTTT.

V and J are TRBV18 and TRBJ1-1, with D possibly being TRBD1 (6 bases). This CDR3 region has 15 residues. Trimming cost V 8 bases and J 0 bases, with 16 bases left between them. Germline V gene sequence: CDR1 KGHSH, CDR2 LQKENI. The CDR3 reads CASTKAGVVNTEAFF. The CDR3 nucleotides are TGTGCCAGCACGAAAGCAGGGGTCGTGAACACTGAAGCTTTCTTT.

This chain joins TRBV4-2 and TRBJ2-7; 7 bases match TRBD2. The germline V gene encodes CDR1 LGHNA and CDR2 YNFKEQ. The CDR3 is made up of 16 amino acids. V was clipped by 0 bases and J by 1 base; unmatched bases: 6. The CDR3 nucleotides are TGTGCCAGCAGCCAAGAAAACGGCGGGAGTTCCTACGAGCAGTACTTC. Translated, it gives CASSQENGGSSYEQYF.

This clone has only one observation. The chain couples TRBV27 to TRBJ1-1; D not resolved. CDR1 is MNHEY and CDR2 is SMNVEV in the germline V gene (reference sequence). V gave up 2 bases and J gave up 1 base, with 5 bases separating them. This CDR3 has 13 residues. The CDR3 is CASSLTPNTEAFF. CDR3 sequence (DNA): TGTGCCAGCAGTTTAACACCGAACACTGAAGCTTTCTTT.

This chain links TRBV6-5 with TRBJ1-2, with TRBD1 identical over 9 bases. V lost 9 bases and J lost 8; bases outside the gene matches: 4. The CDR3 covers 11 residues. Germline CDR1 reads MNHEY; CDR2 reads SVGAGI. CDR3 nucleotide sequence: TGTGCCAGTCAGGGGACAGGGGGCTACACCTTC. Residues: CASQGTGGYTF.

To note about this clone: This specimen includes other DNA sequences encoding the same CDR3. The V and J genes are TRBV9 and TRBJ1-3; D gene unclear. Looked up from germline, CDR1 is SGDLS and CDR2 is YYNGEE. This CDR3 is 16 amino acids long. V dropped 6 bases and J dropped 2 bases, with 18 bases sitting between them. The chain's CDR3 is CASTTGLRSTGNTIYF. CDR3 nucleotides: TGTGCCAGCACCACCGGACTCCGCTCAACTGGAAACACCATATATTTT.

This chain joins TRBV27 and TRBJ2-6; 9 nucleotides agree with TRBD2. Germline assignment: CDR1 MNHEY and CDR2 SMNVEV (reference sequence). CDR3 size: 17 residues. The ends lost 3 bases at V and 1 base at J; junction bases unmatched: 4. CDR3 region: CASSFLAGQSGANVLTF. CDR3 bases: TGTGCCAGCAGTTTTCTAGCGGGACAATCTGGGGCCAACGTCCTGACTTTC.

The chain uses TRBV6-1 and TRBJ2-2; 10 bases line up with TRBD2. V trimming: 4 bases; J trimming: 3 bases; junction bases outside the gene matches: 11. The CDR3 consists of 18 residues. The germline V gene has CDR1 MNHNS and CDR2 SASEGT. The CDR3 protein is CASSATSTSGTYTGELFF. The DNA of the CDR3 is TGTGCCAGCAGTGCAACCTCAACTAGCGGGACCTACACCGGGGAGCTGTTTTTT.

This clone was recorded once. CDR3 coding DNA: TGTGCCAGCAGCCAAGATCTTCCGGGACTAGCCGCAGATACGCAGTATTTT. Protein: CASSQDLPGLAADTQYF. J is TRBJ2-3 and V is TRBV14; 9 bases match TRBD2. The germline gives CDR1 SGHDN, CDR2 FVKESK. Losses at the gene ends were 0 bases for V and 4 bases for J; bases not matched to a gene: 8. The CDR3 covers 17 residues. The full variable domain, its missing parts supplied by reference TRBV14 and TRBJ2-3, is EAGVTQFPSHSVIEKGQTVTLRCDPISGHDNLYWYRRVMGKEIKFLLHFVKESKQDESGMPNNRFLAERTGGTYSTLKVQPAELEDSGVYFCASSQDLPGLAADTQYFGPGTRLTVL.

The V call is TRBV10-3, the J call TRBJ2-7; possibly TRBD2 for D (7 bases). V lost 6 bases and J 2 bases, leaving 17 bases between the germline ends. The germline gives CDR1 ENHRY, CDR2 SYGVKD. The CDR3 contains 15 residues. CDR3 amino acids: CAISGEGGGTYEQYF. The DNA for the CDR3 is TGTGCCATCAGCGGGGAGGGGGGAGGAACCTACGAGCAGTACTTC.

This CDR3 is CASSWGGRRDGHQPQHF. DNA of the CDR3: TGTGCCAGCAGCTGGGGGGGCCGCCGGGACGGACATCAGCCCCAGCATTTT. The chain recombines TRBV5-5 with TRBJ1-5; the D gene is possibly TRBD1 (6 bases). CDR3 length: 17 residues. Trimming took off 3 bases at V and 5 bases at J, with 21 bases between the two ends. CDR1 and CDR2 from the germline V gene are SGHKS and YYEKEE (reference sequence).

The chain recombines TRBV25-1 with TRBJ1-2; the match to TRBD1 covers 8 bases. The CDR3 sequence is 13 residues long. Trimming cost V 6 bases and J 5 bases; bases outside gene matches: 5. The germline gives CDR1 MGHDK, CDR2 SYGVNS. As DNA, the CDR3 is TGTGCCAGCAGCCACAGGGGGTATTATGGCTACACCTTC. It specifies CASSHRGYYGYTF.

The chain is built from TRBV7-2 and TRBJ2-7; TRBD1 might be the D (5 bases). V shed 5 bases and J shed 7 bases, with 12 bases lying between them. Germline loops: CDR1 SGHTA, CDR2 FQGNSA. The CDR3 length is 12 residues. The chain's CDR3 is CASSQGVGEQYF. For the CDR3, the DNA is TGTGCCAGCAGCCAGGGCGTCGGGGAGCAGTACTTC.

The chain joins TRBV5-6 to TRBJ2-3; 7 bases are a match to TRBD2. J gave up 12 bases and V 4 bases, and 8 bases lay outside the gene matches. Germline lookup yields CDR1 SGHDT and CDR2 YYEEEE. The CDR3 extends over 12 amino acids. In DNA form, the CDR3 reads TGTGCCAGCAGCAGTGGGACTACCCCTCAGTATTTT. This sequence encodes CASSSGTTPQYF.

This rearrangement joins TRBV7-3 to TRBJ2-1, with TRBD2 matching over 12 bases. In germline, CDR1 is SGHTA, CDR2 FQGTGA. The CDR3 covers 14 residues. Losses at the gene ends were 4 bases for V and 10 bases for J; bases not matched to a gene: 5. CDR3 residues: CASSSSLAGGEQFF. The CDR3 coding sequence is TGTGCCAGCAGCTCCTCACTAGCGGGAGGAGAGCAGTTCTTC.

The rearrangement joins TRBV7-9 to TRBJ1-1; D uncertain. The CDR3 is 11 amino acids. CDR1 and CDR2 from the germline V gene are SEHNR and FQNEAQ (reference sequence). V lost 1 base, J lost 11 bases, and 8 bases lay in between. This chain's CDR3 is CASSLGRPAFF. CDR3 sequence (DNA): TGTGCCAGCAGCTTAGGCAGGCCGGCTTTCTTT.